This T cell receptor beta chain stems from a study of control samples from healthy donors and cancer patients. CDR3 size: 17 residues. Germline trimming cut 5 bases from V and 2 bases from J; bases unmatched to any gene: 11. CDR1 SGHVS and CDR2 FQNEAQ come from the germline V gene. The assay was immunoSEQ multiplex PCR, and TCRdb's table has in-frame clones only and misses some. The sample consists of some 140,000 clones, approximately 86% of them appearing once. This chain uses TRBV7-8 with TRBJ2-7, with 11 bases matching TRBD2. Sequences were obtained from blood. The TCR sequence derives from a woman aged 25 to 45 in good health. The CDR3 DNA follows: TGTGCCAGCAGCATTGACCGGCTAGCGGGAGGACCCTACGAGCAGTACTTC. Its protein is CASSIDRLAGGPYEQYF.